The sequence of this T cell receptor beta chain was determined in a study of Graves' ophthalmopathy and Graves' hyperthyroidism. This CDR3 is built from 14 residues. CDR1 and CDR2 from the germline V gene are ENHRY and SYGVKD. RNA transcripts were the template, and TCR beta CDR3 regions were amplified from them. Following a first-round RT-PCR that used HTBI primers, a second-round multiplex PCR was carried out. A single record per CDR3 protein comes from TCRdb applying MiXCR to the multiplex PCR reads. In the table there are around 1,000,000 distinct CDR3 sequences, about 40% of which are singletons. Concerning this clonotype itself: A junction boundary mismatches the germline segment, possibly from a read error.

This receptor was identified in an adult man with Graves' hyperthyroidism. This chain joins TRBV10-3 and TRBJ2-7; 8 bases match TRBD1. Specimen: peripheral blood or thyroid tissue (not recorded which). For the CDR3, the DNA is TGTGCCAGCAGTTCCGCGGGACAGGATTACGAGCAGTACTTC. Translating it yields CASSSAGQDYEQYF.